This is a list of T cell receptor beta chains from one sample in a study of cytomegalovirus exposure and HLA in healthy donors. Clones were read by immunoSEQ multiplex PCR, and TCRdb kept only the in-frame ones, dropping some. The sample holds around 150,000 clones, around 83% seen once. Sequenced material: PBMCs. Every receptor here comes from a woman in her forties or fifties in good health and CMV-seropositive. CDR3s include the opening cysteine and the closing phenylalanine or tryptophan. D genes are given only for firm matches. Part of the rows lack a size; the others show once, few, many or a class for expanded clones.

V	J	size	D	CDR3	DNA
TRBV7-8	TRBJ2-7	.	TRBD2	CASSPLAGGYEQYF	TGTGCCAGCAGCCCCTTAGCGGGAGGGTACGAGCAGTACTTC
TRBV7-2	TRBJ1-1	.	TRBD1	CASSLEPGTVNTEAFF	TGTGCCAGCAGCTTAGAACCCGGGACAGTTAACACTGAAGCTTTCTTT
TRBV11-1	TRBJ1-1	.	.	CASSHRAASTEAFF	TGTGCCAGCAGCCACAGGGCGGCAAGCACTGAAGCTTTCTTT
TRBV9	TRBJ2-1	few	.	CASSVGGGPYNEQFF	TGTGCCAGCAGCGTAGGGGGAGGCCCTTACAATGAGCAGTTCTTC
TRBV2	TRBJ1-5	few	TRBD1	CASSRTGGDQPQHF	TGTGCCAGCAGTAGGACAGGGGGAGATCAGCCCCAGCATTTT
TRBV7-4	TRBJ1-3	.	.	CASSLRGPGNTIYF	TGTGCCAGCAGCTTGCGGGGGCCTGGAAACACCATATATTTT
TRBV7-6	TRBJ1-3	.	TRBD1	CASSPTGGSGNTIYF	TGTGCCAGCAGTCCGACAGGGGGCTCTGGAAACACCATATATTTT
TRBV9	TRBJ1-1	.	.	CASSEGANTEAFF	TGTGCCAGCAGCGAGGGAGCGAACACTGAAGCTTTCTTT
TRBV7-8	TRBJ2-7	.	.	CASKQKPAYEQYF	TGTGCCAGCAAGCAAAAACCGGCCTACGAGCAGTACTTC
TRBV27	TRBJ2-1	.	TRBD2	CASSLSLAGVGEQFF	TGTGCCAGCAGTTTATCCCTAGCGGGAGTGGGTGAGCAGTTCTTC
TRBV5-4	TRBJ2-3	.	TRBD1	CASSTDRGADTQYF	TGTGCCAGCAGCACGGACAGGGGTGCAGATACGCAGTATTTT
TRBV19	TRBJ1-1	.	.	CASNIRNTEAFF	TGTGCCAGTAACATACGGAACACTGAAGCTTTCTTT